The 18 T cell receptor beta chains below were found in one sample sequenced in a study of cytomegalovirus exposure and HLA in healthy donors. PCR amplification relied on 60 Vbeta primers (plus 13 Jbeta primers). TCRdb's copy holds only in-frame clones and misses some; the assay was immunoSEQ multiplex PCR. Seen here are roughly 200,000 clones, 85% observed once, and the top ten hold under 3%. The specimen was PBMCs. The receptors here all came from a woman in her forties or fifties in good health and CMV-seronegative.

The chain is built from TRBV27 and TRBJ2-1; D possibly corresponds to TRBD1 (6 bases). V lost 5 bases and J 4 bases, leaving 9 bases between the germline ends. The CDR3 spans 13 residues. Germline-derived CDR1 and CDR2 are MNHEY and SMNVEV (reference sequence). This CDR3 reads CASSPGAYNEQFF. DNA of the CDR3: TGTGCCAGCAGTCCAGGGGCATACAATGAGCAGTTCTTC.

This rearrangement joins TRBV5-1 to TRBJ2-5; 11 nucleotides agree with TRBD1. The length of the CDR3 is 16 residues. CDR1 and CDR2 (germline): SGHRS, YFSETQ. The V gene end was trimmed by 0 bases and the J gene end by 4 bases; junction bases not matched to a gene: 5. The CDR3 spells CASSLAPGQGGETQYF. In DNA, the CDR3 is TGCGCCAGCAGCTTGGCCCCGGGACAGGGGGGAGAGACCCAGTACTTC.

There are a few counts of this clone. The chain recombines TRBV28 with TRBJ2-1; 9 nucleotides line up with TRBD1. The CDR3 length is 12 residues. Trimming removed 11 bases from V and 7 bases from J; junction bases left unmatched: 6. Germline V gene sequence: CDR1 MDHEN, CDR2 SYDVKM. CDR3 protein: CAGGQGLNEQFF. DNA for the CDR3: TGTGCCGGGGGACAGGGTCTTAATGAGCAGTTCTTC.

The chain recombines TRBV30 with TRBJ2-3; TRBD1 matches at 7 bases. Germline-derived CDR1 and CDR2 are GTSNPN and SVGIG (reference sequence). V shed 4 bases, J shed 10 bases, and the junction held 14 bases outside the gene matches. CDR3 length: 14 amino acids. CDR3 region: CAWKGPGQASAQYF. In nucleotides, the CDR3 is TGTGCCTGGAAAGGGCCTGGACAGGCCTCAGCGCAGTATTTT. Full variable domain (rest looked up from reference TRBV30 and TRBJ2-3): SQTIHQWPATLVQPVGSPLSLECTVEGTSNPNLYWYRQAAGRGLQLLFYSVGIGQISSEVPQNLSASRPQDRQFILSSKKLLLSDSGFYLCAWKGPGQASAQYFGPGTRLTVL.

The chain uses TRBV7-8 and TRBJ1-1; a possible D gene is TRBD1 (6 bases). CDR1 and CDR2 (germline): SGHVS, FQNEAQ. The CDR3 loop spans 13 amino acids. Trimming took off 6 bases at V and 8 bases at J, with 16 bases between the two ends. The CDR3 DNA follows: TGTGCCAGCAGTTCTGGGGGCGGCCTAGAAGCTTTCTTT. It encodes CASSSGGGLEAFF.

The chain carries TRBV27 and TRBJ2-7; 9 nucleotides line up with TRBD2. Losses at the gene ends were 1 base for V and 0 bases for J; bases not matched to a gene: 13. Germline lookup yields CDR1 MNHEY and CDR2 SMNVEV (reference sequence). This CDR3 is built from 19 residues. CDR3 bases: TGTGCCAGCAGTTTATACTGGGCGGGAGGGCGGATAAACTCCTACGAGCAGTACTTC. This gives the protein CASSLYWAGGRINSYEQYF.

The gene calls are TRBV11-2 and TRBJ2-7; 9 nucleotides align to TRBD1. Germline V gene data show CDR1 as SGHAT and CDR2 as FQNNGV. The CDR3 covers 14 residues. V trimming: 5 bases; J trimming: 6 bases; junction bases outside the gene matches: 8. In DNA form, the CDR3 reads TGTGCCAGCAGCACGGACAGGGGACTTCGCGAGCAGTACTTC. Translated: CASSTDRGLREQYF. Drawing the rest from reference TRBV11-2 and TRBJ2-7, the complete variable domain is EAGVAQSPRYKIIEKRQSVAFWCNPISGHATLYWYQQILGQGPKLLIQFQNNGVVDDSQLPKDRFSAERLKGVDSTLKIQPAKLEDSAVYLCASSTDRGLREQYFGPGTRLTVT.

The chain employs TRBV18 and TRBJ2-7; TRBD2 matches at 9 bases. The germline CDR1 and CDR2 sequences are KGHSH and LQKENI. Trimming took 3 bases from V and 5 from J; bases not matched to a gene: 5. The length of the CDR3 is 14 residues. CDR3 nucleotide sequence: TGTGCCAGCTCACCTAGCGGGAGCGGGAACGAGCAGTACTTC. Translation gives CASSPSGSGNEQYF.

The rearrangement joins TRBV27 to TRBJ2-6; TRBD1 is a possible D gene (5 bases). CDR3 length: 15 residues. Germline lookup yields CDR1 MNHEY and CDR2 SMNVEV (reference sequence). V lost 6 bases and J 2 bases, leaving 11 bases between the germline ends. CDR3 region: CASSGLGAGANVLTF. The CDR3 coding sequence is TGTGCCAGCAGCGGATTAGGGGCTGGGGCCAACGTCCTGACTTTC.

The rearrangement links TRBV7-3 to TRBJ1-1, with D maybe TRBD1 (5 bases). V shed 5 bases and J shed 5 bases, with 15 bases lying between them. The germline gives CDR1 SGHTA, CDR2 FQGTGA. CDR3 length: 14 residues. The CDR3 DNA reads TGTGCCAGCAGCCAGACAGCGTCGGATACTGAAGCTTTCTTT. It specifies CASSQTASDTEAFF.

V is TRBV2 and J is TRBJ2-2; D unresolved. The CDR3 spans 12 residues. V was pared by 4 bases and J by 4 bases, with 4 bases between. The germline gives CDR1 SNHLY, CDR2 FYNNEI. Here the CDR3 reads CASSGGTGELFF. DNA for the CDR3: TGTGCCAGCAGTGGCGGCACCGGGGAGCTGTTTTTT.

The chain carries TRBV28 and TRBJ1-1; TRBD1 matches at 7 bases. V gave up 1 base and J gave up 7 bases; unmatched junction bases: 9. Germline CDR1 MDHEN, CDR2 SYDVKM. The CDR3 is 15 amino acids. CDR3 amino acids: CASSLSKTGLREAFF. The CDR3 nucleotides are TGTGCCAGCAGTTTATCAAAGACAGGGCTCCGTGAAGCTTTCTTT.

The chain joins TRBV6-4 to TRBJ2-3; the match to TRBD2 covers 12 bases. With V trimmed by 0 bases and J by 3 bases, 10 bases remained unmatched. This CDR3 contains 19 residues. CDR1 is MRHNA, CDR2 SNTAGT, per germline. CDR3 in DNA: TGTGCCAGCAGTGACTCTAGGCTAGCGGGAGGGACGGGGACAGATACGCAGTATTTT. Protein product: CASSDSRLAGGTGTDTQYF.

The chain uses TRBV11-2 and TRBJ1-3; D may be TRBD1 (6 bases). V lost 5 bases and J lost 4, with 9 bases in between. This CDR3 contains 13 residues. Germline lookup yields CDR1 SGHAT and CDR2 FQNNGV. This CDR3 is CASSQGLGNTIYF. The CDR3, as DNA: TGTGCCAGCAGCCAGGGGTTGGGAAACACCATATATTTT.

This chain joins TRBV7-9 and TRBJ1-2; D possibly corresponds to TRBD1 (6 bases). The CDR3 runs to 16 residues. CDR1 is SEHNR and CDR2 is FQNEAQ in the germline V gene (reference sequence). The V end lost 3 bases, the J end lost 1 base, and 15 bases lay between the germline ends. Written as DNA, the CDR3 is TGTGCCAGCAGCTTTCACACAGGGAAATTTAACTATGGCTACACCTTC. This gives the protein CASSFHTGKFNYGYTF.

The chain links TRBV13 to TRBJ2-7; D call uncertain. The CDR3 runs 15 residues. With 0 bases removed from V and 1 base from J, the gap between germline ends came to 10 bases. The germline CDR1 and CDR2 sequences are PRHDT and FYEKMQ (reference sequence). The CDR3 loop is CASSLGTNPSYEQYF. DNA of the CDR3: TGTGCCAGCAGCTTAGGAACAAATCCGTCCTACGAGCAGTACTTC. Based on the CDR3 plus reference TRBV13 and TRBJ2-7, the full variable domain is AAGVIQSPRHLIKEKRETATLKCYPIPRHDTVYWYQQGPGQDPQFLISFYEKMQSDKGSIPDRFSAQQFSDYHSELNMSSLELGDSALYFCASSLGTNPSYEQYFGPGTRLTVT.

The chain recombines TRBV5-5 with TRBJ2-3, with D perhaps TRBD2 (6 bases). Deletions cut 1 base from V and 2 bases from J, with 11 bases between. The V gene's germline CDR1 is SGHKS and CDR2 YYEKEE (reference sequence). CDR3 length equals 15 residues. The DNA for the CDR3 is TGTGCCAGCAGCTTGCAACGCGGGAACACAGATACGCAGTATTTT. Its protein product is CASSLQRGNTDTQYF.

This clone was counted a single time. The chain is built from TRBV5-1 and TRBJ2-7; D might be TRBD1 (6 bases). With the DNA end fitting TRBJ2-1 better, the J assignment may be wrong. The CDR3 loop spans 14 amino acids. Germline V gives CDR1 SGHRS, CDR2 YFSETQ. The CDR3 DNA follows: TGCGCCAGCAGCTTGGGGGGGCCCTACAATGAGCAGTTCTTC. Its translation is CASSLGGPYNEQFF.